This T cell receptor (beta chain) comes out of a study of blood T cell repertoires in COVID-19. Study as a whole: Both acute and convalescent COVID-19 samples were obtained from the United States, Italy and Spain.

Study processing details: Nucleated cell number was recorded as an estimate derived from reference gene primer amplification. TCRdb keeps only in-frame clones here, not all; method: immunoSEQ multiplex PCR. The DNA gave D and trimming, while V, J and clone size come from that table. Here the sample spans some 200,000 clones, 75% to 80% being singletons. V lost 7 bases, J lost 4 bases, and 10 bases stayed unmatched. This CDR3 is built from 16 residues. Germline V gene sequence: CDR1 SEHNR, CDR2 FQNEAQ (reference sequence). The clonotype comes from a woman aged 45-59 years with active or convalescent COVID-19. The chain is built from TRBV7-9 and TRBJ1-1; 12 nucleotides line up with TRBD1. Sequenced material: peripheral blood. CDR3: CASTTSGTGGITEAFF. Written as DNA, the CDR3 is TGTGCCAGCACGACTTCGGGGACAGGGGGCATCACTGAAGCTTTCTTT.